These 30 T cell receptor beta chains share one sample of origin, sequenced in a study of T cell clonotyping in hematopoietic cell transplantation. TCRdb's copy holds only in-frame clones and misses some; the assay was immunoSEQ multiplex PCR. The sample holds 25,000 to 30,000 clones, over 65% seen once. Time point defined: recipient sample about 28 days before transplant, after cytoreduction. The sequencing used peripheral blood mononuclear cells, collected before stem cell transplant. The receptors originated from a woman in her twenties or thirties with chronic myeloid leukemia. Some clones in this sample may be carry-over from other donors' samples.

The chain employs TRBV5-1 and TRBJ1-5; a possible D gene is TRBD1 (6 bases). This CDR3 is 15 amino acids long. V was cut by 5 bases and J by 4 bases, with 16 bases left in between. Per the germline V gene, CDR1 is SGHRS and CDR2 is YFSETQ. CDR3 loop: CASSAGGGSNQPQHF. The CDR3, as DNA: TGCGCCAGCAGTGCCGGGGGCGGATCGAATCAGCCCCAGCATTTT. The variable domain in full, completed from reference TRBV5-1 and TRBJ1-5, reads KAGVTQTPRYLIKTRGQQVTLSCSPISGHRSVSWYQQTPGQGLQFLFEYFSETQRNKGNFPGRFSGRQFSNSRSEMNVSTLELGDSALYLCASSAGGGSNQPQHFGDGTRLSIL.

V gene TRBV2 combines with J gene TRBJ1-2, with TRBD1 identical over 7 bases. The CDR3 totals 15 residues. V trimming: 9 bases; J trimming: 4 bases; junction bases outside the gene matches: 14. CDR1 and CDR2 (germline): SNHLY, FYNNEI. The CDR3 sequence: CASLLRDSTFYGYTF. Written as DNA, the CDR3 is TGTGCCAGTTTACTCCGGGACAGTACCTTCTATGGCTACACCTTC.

The V gene is TRBV4-3, the J gene TRBJ1-1; a possible D gene is TRBD1 (5 bases). The germline V and J ends were trimmed by 1 base and 5 bases, with 20 bases remaining between them. The CDR3 length is 17 residues. Germline V gene data show CDR1 as LGHNA and CDR2 as YSLEER. CDR3: CASSQGQTRVGRTEAFF. CDR3 DNA: TGCGCCAGCAGCCAAGGACAAACCAGGGTAGGGAGGACTGAAGCTTTCTTT.

V and J are TRBV2 and TRBJ1-3; 10 bases line up with TRBD1. CDR1 and CDR2 from the germline V gene are SNHLY and FYNNEI. Germline trimming cut 6 bases from V and 4 bases from J; bases unmatched to any gene: 6. The CDR3 has 15 residues. This CDR3 is CASSVGQGSGNTIYF. The CDR3 DNA reads TGTGCCAGCAGCGTGGGACAGGGGTCAGGAAACACCATATATTTT.

The chain joins TRBV27 to TRBJ2-7; no firm D call. V was cut by 5 bases and J by 5 bases, with 10 bases left in between. The CDR3 is 12 residues long. Germline CDR1 is MNHEY and CDR2 is SMNVEV (reference sequence). The CDR3 DNA reads as TGTGCCAGCAGTCCCGCGTCGAACGAGCAGTACTTC. The encoded protein is CASSPASNEQYF.

The chain employs TRBV7-2 and TRBJ1-3; weak D call: TRBD1 (5 bases). The germline V and J ends were trimmed by 1 base and 4 bases, with 14 bases remaining between them. This CDR3 is 16 amino acids long. Germline V lookup: CDR1 SGHTA, CDR2 FQGNSA. The chain's CDR3 is CASSLDFGGSGNTIYF. CDR3 DNA: TGTGCCAGCAGCTTAGATTTTGGGGGATCGGGAAACACCATATATTTT.

The rearrangement links TRBV28 to TRBJ1-5; D gene unclear. Germline V CDR1 and CDR2: MDHEN, SYDVKM. CDR3 length: 12 residues. The V and J ends lost 2 bases and 5 bases respectively, with 4 bases between them. The CDR3: CASSLTDQPQHF. In nucleotides, the CDR3 is TGTGCCAGCAGTTTAACTGATCAGCCCCAGCATTTT.

V is TRBV6-1 and J is TRBJ1-1, with no clear D. There are 12 residues in the CDR3. V gave up 7 bases and J gave up 4 bases, with 10 bases separating them. Germline lookup yields CDR1 MNHNS and CDR2 SASEGT. CDR3: CASIFWGTEAFF. The CDR3 DNA sequence: TGTGCCAGCATCTTCTGGGGCACTGAAGCTTTCTTT.

The chain is built from TRBV29-1 and TRBJ1-1; unclear D gene. Trimming took 6 bases from V and 8 from J, leaving 13 bases between them. CDR1 and CDR2 (germline): SQVTM, ANQGSEA. This CDR3 is 11 amino acids long. In DNA form, the CDR3 reads TGCAGCGTCTCCCGTGGAGGGGAAGCTTTCTTT. Its translation is CSVSRGGEAFF. Supplemented by reference TRBV29-1 and TRBJ1-1, the full variable domain reads SAVISQKPSRDICQRGTSLTIQCQVDSQVTMMFWYRQQPGQSLTLIATANQGSEATYESGFVIDKFPISRPNLTFSTLTVSNMSPEDSSIYLCSVSRGGEAFFGQGTRLTVV.

The genes are TRBV4-2 and TRBJ1-4; possible D gene TRBD1, 6 bases. The CDR3 is 16 amino acids. The V end was cut by 5 bases, the J end by 5 bases, with 18 bases between. Germline V CDR1 and CDR2: LGHNA, YNFKEQ. CDR3 DNA: TGTGCCAGCAGCGGCCGCAGACAGGAGCGGAATGAAAAACTGTTTTTT. This gives the protein CASSGRRQERNEKLFF.

A single count supports this clone. CDR3 sequence reads: CASNRRGGPTDTQYF. The CDR3 nucleotides read TGTGCCAGTAATAGGCGGGGGGGCCCGACAGATACGCAGTATTTT. The chain employs TRBV19 and TRBJ2-3; the match to TRBD2 covers 9 bases. V lost 7 bases, J lost 3 bases, and 8 bases stayed unmatched. This CDR3 spans 15 amino acids. The germline V gene has CDR1 LNHDA and CDR2 SQIVND (reference sequence).

The rearrangement links TRBV6-5 to TRBJ1-1, with D unresolved. Trimming stripped 0 bases from V and 1 base from J, with 9 bases between. There are 15 residues in the CDR3. Germline CDR1 MNHEY, CDR2 SVGAGI. In DNA form, the CDR3 reads TGTGCCAGCAGTTACTCGGGAGGCACGAACACTGAAGCTTTCTTT. This translates into CASSYSGGTNTEAFF.

As DNA, the CDR3 is TGTGCCAGCAGCCGCGAAGGTGGTGTACCGGGGGCCCAGTACTTC. Its protein product is CASSREGGVPGAQYF. The chain is built from TRBV4-2 and TRBJ2-5, with TRBD2 as a possible D gene (6 bases). Deletions cut 4 bases from V and 9 bases from J, with 21 bases between. This CDR3 has 15 residues. Germline CDR1 LGHNA, CDR2 YNFKEQ.

The V call is TRBV25-1, the J call TRBJ1-2; 12 bases align to TRBD1. In germline, CDR1 is MGHDK, CDR2 SYGVNS. With 4 bases clipped from V and 7 bases from J, the junction kept 13 bases outside the gene matches. CDR3 size: 17 residues. DNA of the CDR3: TGTGCCAGCAGTGTCCCCGGGACAGGGGGCGCGGGAGGTGGCTACACCTTC. It specifies CASSVPGTGGAGGGYTF.

This clone appeared a single time. The chain has TRBV27 and TRBJ1-3; D not resolved. The CDR3 runs 14 residues. Germline-derived CDR1 and CDR2 are MNHEY and SMNVEV (reference sequence). V lost 2 bases, J lost 0 bases, and 5 bases lay in between. CDR3 in DNA: TGTGCCAGCAGTTTAGGCCCCTCTGGAAACACCATATATTTT. Protein product: CASSLGPSGNTIYF.

This clone was counted a single time. The rearrangement links TRBV28 to TRBJ2-5; TRBD1 might be the D (6 bases). Trimming took 5 bases from V and 3 from J, leaving 22 bases between them. The germline V gene has CDR1 MDHEN and CDR2 SYDVKM. The CDR3 sequence is 17 residues long. CDR3 in amino acids: CASSIPFTLGAEETQYF. The DNA of the CDR3 is TGTGCCAGCAGTATCCCCTTTACTTTGGGGGCCGAAGAGACCCAGTACTTC.

V gene TRBV30 combines with J gene TRBJ2-2; no firm D call. CDR1 and CDR2 from the germline V gene are GTSNPN and SVGIG (reference sequence). This CDR3 region has 12 residues. Trimming pared 3 bases from V and 7 bases from J, leaving 9 bases between. CDR3 bases: TGTGCCTGGAGGTATAGGTACGGGGAGCTGTTTTTT. Translated, it gives CAWRYRYGELFF.

This chain connects TRBV25-1 to TRBJ2-5; no reliable D call. Germline values: CDR1 MGHDK, CDR2 SYGVNS. The CDR3 is 17 residues long. The ends were cut back, 1 base at V and 5 bases at J, with 20 bases in the middle. The CDR3 DNA sequence: TGTGCCAGCAGTGAATTAGGGATCGAGGCAGGTCACGAGACCCAGTACTTC. The encoded protein is CASSELGIEAGHETQYF.

The V and J genes are TRBV2 and TRBJ1-1; D is unclear. The CDR3 extends over 11 amino acids. V was trimmed by 4 bases and J by 12 bases, leaving 12 bases between them. CDR1 and CDR2 from the germline V gene are SNHLY and FYNNEI. The CDR3 DNA follows: TGTGCCAGCAGTGTGGGTGTTACACCTTTCTTT. Its protein product is CASSVGVTPFF.

The chain links TRBV6-1 to TRBJ1-6; no firm D call. Trimming removed 5 bases at V and 7 bases at J, with 9 bases between. The CDR3 is 13 residues long. The germline V gene encodes CDR1 MNHNS and CDR2 SASEGT. CDR3 amino acids: CASSQNPNSPLHF. The CDR3 DNA reads as TGTGCCAGCAGTCAAAACCCAAATTCACCCCTCCACTTT.

The chain has TRBV30 and TRBJ1-1, with D perhaps TRBD1 (5 bases). This CDR3 spans 15 amino acids. Trimming took off 2 bases at V and 5 bases at J, with 18 bases between the two ends. Germline assignment: CDR1 GTSNPN and CDR2 SVGIG (reference sequence). The CDR3 protein is CAWSSARGFGTEAFF. CDR3 coding DNA: TGTGCCTGGAGTTCGGCAAGGGGCTTCGGGACTGAAGCTTTCTTT. The variable domain in full, with the rest retrieved from reference TRBV30 and TRBJ1-1, is SQTIHQWPATLVQPVGSPLSLECTVEGTSNPNLYWYRQAAGRGLQLLFYSVGIGQISSEVPQNLSASRPQDRQFILSSKKLLLSDSGFYLCAWSSARGFGTEAFFGQGTRLTVV.

This chain links TRBV28 with TRBJ1-5; possible D gene TRBD1, 5 bases. The CDR3 has 15 amino acids. V dropped 8 bases and J dropped 3 bases, with 17 bases sitting between them. Germline V gene data show CDR1 as MDHEN and CDR2 as SYDVKM. The CDR3: CASRLFGGPNQPQHF. The CDR3 DNA reads TGTGCCAGCCGATTATTCGGGGGTCCCAATCAGCCCCAGCATTTT.

The chain is built from TRBV5-4 and TRBJ2-1; a weak D match, TRBD1 (5 bases). V was shortened by 5 bases and J by 3 bases, with 12 bases between the two germline ends. The CDR3 runs to 14 residues. Germline V gene data show CDR1 as SGHNT and CDR2 as YYREEE (reference sequence). The CDR3, as DNA: TGTGCCAGCAGACACGAACAGGACTACAATGAGCAGTTCTTC. Translation: CASRHEQDYNEQFF.

V and J are TRBV20-1 and TRBJ2-5; D is unresolved. Germline V gene sequence: CDR1 DFQATT, CDR2 SNEGSKA (reference sequence). This CDR3 has 11 residues. The germline V and J ends were trimmed by 1 base and 5 bases, with 5 bases remaining between them. Here the CDR3 DNA reads TGCAGTGCTAGAGCTATGGAGACCCAGTACTTC. Residues: CSARAMETQYF.

As DNA, the CDR3 is TGTGCCAGCAGTTCCAGTGACAGGAACTCCTACGAGCAGTACTTC. It encodes CASSSSDRNSYEQYF. The J gene is TRBJ2-7, the V gene TRBV27; the D gene is possibly TRBD1 (6 bases). Trimming took off 4 bases at V and 0 bases at J, with 13 bases between the two ends. Germline V gene data show CDR1 as MNHEY and CDR2 as SMNVEV (reference sequence). CDR3 length: 15 residues.

DNA for the CDR3: TGCAGCGTCCGGAGGAGGGAAAAGGTGAACACTGAAGCTTTCTTT. Its protein product is CSVRRREKVNTEAFF. The chain couples TRBV29-1 to TRBJ1-1; D gene ambiguous. This CDR3 contains 15 residues. From germline, CDR1 is SQVTM and CDR2 ANQGSEA. Trimming cost V 6 bases and J 0 bases, with 17 bases left between them. The whole variable domain, remainder taken from reference TRBV29-1 and TRBJ1-1, is SAVISQKPSRDICQRGTSLTIQCQVDSQVTMMFWYRQQPGQSLTLIATANQGSEATYESGFVIDKFPISRPNLTFSTLTVSNMSPEDSSIYLCSVRRREKVNTEAFFGQGTRLTVV.

This chain joins TRBV4-1 and TRBJ1-2, with D unresolved. The CDR3 runs 11 residues. V was cut by 3 bases and J by 8 bases, with 7 bases left in between. Germline CDR1 and CDR2: MGHRA and YSYEKL. The CDR3 DNA sequence: TGCGCCAGCAGCCAGGGTTGGGGCTACACCTTC. This gives the protein CASSQGWGYTF.

CDR3 in amino acids: CAWSVKTEAFF. The CDR3 coding sequence is TGTGCCTGGAGTGTAAAGACTGAAGCTTTCTTT. The chain recombines TRBV30 with TRBJ1-1; no clear D. Germline lookup yields CDR1 GTSNPN and CDR2 SVGIG (reference sequence). The CDR3 sequence is 11 residues long. V was trimmed by 0 bases and J by 5 bases, leaving 4 bases between them.

V and J are TRBV7-8 and TRBJ2-5, with D possibly TRBD2 on 5 matching bases. The germline gives CDR1 SGHVS, CDR2 FQNEAQ. Trimming took off 5 bases at V and 1 base at J, with 11 bases between the two ends. The CDR3 length is 14 residues. CDR3 residues: CASSLGILQETQYF. In DNA, the CDR3 is TGTGCCAGCAGCCTCGGGATCCTCCAAGAGACCCAGTACTTC.

V and J are TRBV28 and TRBJ2-7; TRBD1 matches 9 bases. V was clipped by 1 base and J by 3 bases; unmatched bases: 7. The CDR3 totals 16 residues. Per germline, CDR1 MDHEN and CDR2 SYDVKM. The CDR3 DNA reads TGTGCCAGCAGTTTATATCCCGGGACAGGGCTCTACGAGCAGTACTTC. Its protein product is CASSLYPGTGLYEQYF.